The 12 T cell receptor beta chains presented below share a single source sample, sequenced in a study of cytomegalovirus exposure and HLA in healthy donors. The PCR contained 60 Vbeta and 13 Jbeta primers. TCRdb's copy holds only in-frame clones and misses some; the assay was immunoSEQ multiplex PCR. Altogether 100,000 to 150,000 clones are present, around 68% being singletons, with the ten largest covering less than 4%. Source material: PBMCs. These receptors were obtained from a middle-aged man in good health and CMV-seropositive.

The count of this clone is one. This chain joins TRBV19 and TRBJ2-7, with 11 bases aligning to TRBD2. Germline CDR1 is LNHDA and CDR2 is SQIVND (reference sequence). Trimming took 3 bases from V and 6 from J; bases not matched to a gene: 16. This CDR3 has 18 amino acids. The CDR3 region is CASSMWWRGTSGSGEQYF. In nucleotides, the CDR3 is TGTGCCAGTAGTATGTGGTGGCGAGGTACTAGCGGGAGCGGCGAGCAGTACTTC.

The gene calls are TRBV7-6 and TRBJ1-4, with a possible D match to TRBD1 (5 bases). The CDR3 contains 14 residues. Trimming left V 8 bases short and J 3 bases short, with 13 bases between. Germline V gene data show CDR1 as SGHVS and CDR2 as FNYEAQ. CDR3 protein: CASGLPGSNEKLFF. The CDR3 DNA reads as TGTGCCAGCGGGCTTCCAGGGTCTAATGAAAAACTGTTTTTT.

CDR3 sequence: CASSATGGPGNIQYF. CDR3 in DNA: TGTGCCAGCAGTGCGACAGGGGGCCCTGGGAACATTCAGTACTTC. This rearrangement joins TRBV6-6 to TRBJ2-4, with TRBD1 identical over 10 bases. V gave up 5 bases and J gave up 7 bases; unmatched junction bases: 8. Germline V CDR1 and CDR2: MNHNY, SVGAGI (reference sequence). CDR3 size: 15 residues.

The V call is TRBV19, the J call TRBJ2-1, with 11 bases identical to TRBD2. Germline V CDR1 and CDR2: LNHDA, SQIVND (reference sequence). V was clipped by 2 bases and J by 4 bases; unmatched bases: 10. This CDR3 is built from 18 residues. The CDR3 protein is CASSISASGRSHYNEQFF. Here the CDR3 DNA reads TGTGCCAGTAGTATATCGGCTAGCGGGAGGTCGCATTACAATGAGCAGTTCTTC.

The DNA for the CDR3 is TGCAGCGTTTTGCTGGTTTGGGACAGGGAAGATGAAGCTTTCTTT. Translating gives CSVLLVWDREDEAFF. The chain recombines TRBV29-1 with TRBJ1-1, with 9 bases lining up with TRBD1. Germline CDR1 and CDR2: SQVTM and ANQGSEA. This CDR3 has 15 amino acids. Trimming at V came to 5 bases and at J to 7 bases, leaving 14 bases not matched to a gene.

V usage is TRBV11-3 and J usage is TRBJ2-1, with D tentatively TRBD2 (6 bases). The CDR3 consists of 13 residues. V lost 5 bases and J lost 9, with 14 bases in between. Per germline, CDR1 SGHNT and CDR2 YENEEA. CDR3 amino acids: CASSRGRAGEQFF. The CDR3 coding sequence is TGTGCCAGCAGCCGAGGGCGAGCGGGTGAGCAGTTCTTC.

This chain links TRBV2 with TRBJ1-4; a possible D gene is TRBD1 (6 bases). Germline CDR1 reads SNHLY; CDR2 reads FYNNEI. Trimming removed 6 bases from V and 7 bases from J, with 18 bases in between. This CDR3 comprises 15 residues. CDR3 bases: TGTGCCAGCAGGAGGGGGGGCTCTCCTGGTGAAAAACTGTTTTTT. The encoded protein is CASRRGGSPGEKLFF.

This chain uses TRBV29-1 with TRBJ1-1, with 8 bases fitting TRBD1. Germline CDR1 is SQVTM and CDR2 is ANQGSEA. The CDR3 has 16 residues. Germline trimming cut 3 bases from V and 10 bases from J; bases unmatched to any gene: 19. CDR3 bases: TGCAGCGTTGAGCGACGGACCAAAGACAGGGGTTCTCTAGCTTTCTTT. Amino acid sequence: CSVERRTKDRGSLAFF.

The V and J genes are TRBV29-1 and TRBJ2-7; TRBD1 might be the D (6 bases). CDR1 and CDR2 (germline): SQVTM, ANQGSEA. The CDR3 contains 13 residues. V gave up 6 bases and J gave up 0 bases, with 12 bases separating them. For the CDR3, the DNA is TGCAGCGTAATCGGACAGCGCTCCTACGAGCAGTACTTC. Its protein product is CSVIGQRSYEQYF.

This clone came up a few times. The rearrangement links TRBV30 to TRBJ2-7, with D possibly matching TRBD1 (6 bases). There are 12 residues in the CDR3. Trimming left V 1 base short and J 4 bases short, with 8 bases between. CDR1 and CDR2 (germline): GTSNPN, SVGIG (reference sequence). CDR3 sequence: CAWSGQGYEQYF. CDR3 bases: TGTGCCTGGAGTGGGCAGGGGTACGAGCAGTACTTC.

The V and J genes are TRBV5-6 and TRBJ2-1; 10 nucleotides line up with TRBD1. Germline V gene data show CDR1 as SGHDT and CDR2 as YYEEEE. Unmatched junction bases numbered 6, after V lost 6 bases and J lost 0 bases. This CDR3 has 16 residues. CDR3: CASTFGTGDSYNEQFF. The CDR3 nucleotides are TGTGCCAGCACCTTCGGGACAGGGGACTCCTACAATGAGCAGTTCTTC. Supplemented by reference TRBV5-6 and TRBJ2-1, the full variable domain reads DAGVTQSPTHLIKTRGQQVTLRCSPKSGHDTVSWYQQALGQGPQFIFQYYEEEERQRGNFPDRFSGHQFPNYSSELNVNALLLGDSALYLCASTFGTGDSYNEQFFGPGTRLTVL.

Points on this clone: Since the CDR3 does not end with the conserved phenylalanine or tryptophan, this likely comes from a read error. No DNA is shown, since the ends of the CDR3 on it are uncertain; the CDR3 is the one TCRdb lists. The V gene is TRBV21-1, the J gene TRBJ1-4. TRBV21-1 is a pseudogene segment. Counting both end residues, the CDR3 totals 12 amino acids. CDR3 residues: CASSNCLVHPGI.